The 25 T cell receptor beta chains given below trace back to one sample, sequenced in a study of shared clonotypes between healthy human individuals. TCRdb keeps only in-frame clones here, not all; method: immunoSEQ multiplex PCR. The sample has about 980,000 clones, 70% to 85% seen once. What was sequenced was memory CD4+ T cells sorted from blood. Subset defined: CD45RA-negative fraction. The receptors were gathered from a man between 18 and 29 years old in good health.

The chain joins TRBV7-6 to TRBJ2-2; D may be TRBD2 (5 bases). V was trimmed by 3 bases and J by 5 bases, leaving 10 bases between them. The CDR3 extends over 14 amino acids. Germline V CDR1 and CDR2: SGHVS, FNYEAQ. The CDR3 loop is CASSFRAETGELFF. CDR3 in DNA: TGTGCCAGCAGCTTCAGAGCGGAGACCGGGGAGCTGTTTTTT.

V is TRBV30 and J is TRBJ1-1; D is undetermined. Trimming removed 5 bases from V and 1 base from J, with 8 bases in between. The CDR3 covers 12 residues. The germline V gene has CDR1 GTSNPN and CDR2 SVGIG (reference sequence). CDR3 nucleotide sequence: TGTGCCTGGTTGTCAACGAACACTGAAGCTTTCTTT. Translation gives CAWLSTNTEAFF.

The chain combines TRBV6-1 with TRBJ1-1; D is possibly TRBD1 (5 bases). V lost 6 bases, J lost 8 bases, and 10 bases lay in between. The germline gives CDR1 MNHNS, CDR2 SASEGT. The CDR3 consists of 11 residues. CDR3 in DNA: TGTGCCAGCAGCCAGGACATAGAAGCTTTCTTT. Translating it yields CASSQDIEAFF.

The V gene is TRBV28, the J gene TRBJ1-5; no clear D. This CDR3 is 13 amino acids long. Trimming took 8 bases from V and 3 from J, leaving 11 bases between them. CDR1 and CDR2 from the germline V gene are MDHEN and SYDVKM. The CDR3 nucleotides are TGTGCCAGCCGCATTTGGCCCAATCAGCCCCAGCATTTT. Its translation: CASRIWPNQPQHF.

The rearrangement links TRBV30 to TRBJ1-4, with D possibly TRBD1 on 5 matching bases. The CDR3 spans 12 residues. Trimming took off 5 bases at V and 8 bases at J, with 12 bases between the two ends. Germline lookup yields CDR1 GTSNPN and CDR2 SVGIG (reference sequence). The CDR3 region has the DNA TGTGCCTGGTCAGGGACTCGAGAAAAACTGTTTTTT. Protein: CAWSGTREKLFF.

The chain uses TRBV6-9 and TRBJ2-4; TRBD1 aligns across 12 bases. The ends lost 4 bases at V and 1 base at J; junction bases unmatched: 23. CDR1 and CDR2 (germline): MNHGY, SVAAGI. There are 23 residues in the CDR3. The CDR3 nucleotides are TGTGCCAGCAGTTCGGGGCCTGTGTTCCGGGACAGGGGGCGCTCGGTGGCCAAAAACATTCAGTACTTC. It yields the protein CASSSGPVFRDRGRSVAKNIQYF.

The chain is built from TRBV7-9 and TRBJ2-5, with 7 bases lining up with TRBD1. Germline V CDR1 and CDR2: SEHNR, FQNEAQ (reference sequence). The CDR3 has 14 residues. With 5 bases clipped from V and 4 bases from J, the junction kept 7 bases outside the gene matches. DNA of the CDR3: TGTGCCAGCAGCGGAGACAGGGTGGGAGAGACCCAGTACTTC. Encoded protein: CASSGDRVGETQYF.

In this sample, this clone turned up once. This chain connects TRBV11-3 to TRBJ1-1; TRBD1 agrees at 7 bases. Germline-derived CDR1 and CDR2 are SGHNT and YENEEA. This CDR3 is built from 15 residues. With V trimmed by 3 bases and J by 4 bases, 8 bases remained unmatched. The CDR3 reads CASSLGSGGGTEAFF. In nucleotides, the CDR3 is TGTGCCAGCAGCTTGGGATCAGGGGGGGGCACTGAAGCTTTCTTT. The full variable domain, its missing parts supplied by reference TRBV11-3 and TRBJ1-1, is EAGVVQSPRYKIIEKKQPVAFWCNPISGHNTLYWYLQNLGQGPELLIRYENEEAVDDSQLPKDRFSAERLKGVDSTLKIQPAELGDSAVYLCASSLGSGGGTEAFFGQGTRLTVV.

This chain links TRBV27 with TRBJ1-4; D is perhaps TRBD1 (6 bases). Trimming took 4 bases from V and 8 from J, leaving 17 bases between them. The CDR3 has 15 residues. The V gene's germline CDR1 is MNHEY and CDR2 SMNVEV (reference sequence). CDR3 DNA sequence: TGTGCCAGCAGTTCAACAACAGGGATGAGGGAAAAACTGTTTTTT. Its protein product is CASSSTTGMREKLFF.

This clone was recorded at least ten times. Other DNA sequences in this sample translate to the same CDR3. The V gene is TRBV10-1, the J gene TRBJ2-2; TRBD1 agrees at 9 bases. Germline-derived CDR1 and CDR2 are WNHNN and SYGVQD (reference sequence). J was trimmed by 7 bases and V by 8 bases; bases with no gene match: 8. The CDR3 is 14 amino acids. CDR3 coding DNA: TGCGCCAGCGGAGACAGGGGGAGTATCGGGGAGCTGTTTTTT. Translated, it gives CASGDRGSIGELFF.

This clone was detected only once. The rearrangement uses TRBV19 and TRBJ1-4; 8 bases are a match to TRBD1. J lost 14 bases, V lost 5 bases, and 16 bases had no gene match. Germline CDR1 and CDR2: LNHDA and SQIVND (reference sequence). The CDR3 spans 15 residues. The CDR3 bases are TGTGCCAGTAGTTCACCAGGACAGGGTACCCTCTTCCTGTTTTTT. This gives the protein CASSSPGQGTLFLFF.

CDR3 amino acids: CASRSTGLLNTEAFF. CDR3 bases: TGTGCCAGTAGATCAACAGGGCTCCTGAACACTGAAGCTTTCTTT. The genes are TRBV19 and TRBJ1-1; a possible D gene is TRBD1 (6 bases). With 6 bases removed from V and 0 bases from J, the gap between germline ends came to 14 bases. The CDR3 has 15 amino acids. The V gene's germline CDR1 is LNHDA and CDR2 SQIVND (reference sequence).

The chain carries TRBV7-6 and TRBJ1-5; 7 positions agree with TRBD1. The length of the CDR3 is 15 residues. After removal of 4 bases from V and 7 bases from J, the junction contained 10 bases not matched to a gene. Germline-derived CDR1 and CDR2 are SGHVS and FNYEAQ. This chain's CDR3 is CASSSGVGGEQPQHF. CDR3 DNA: TGTGCCAGCAGCTCAGGGGTAGGGGGCGAACAGCCCCAGCATTTT.

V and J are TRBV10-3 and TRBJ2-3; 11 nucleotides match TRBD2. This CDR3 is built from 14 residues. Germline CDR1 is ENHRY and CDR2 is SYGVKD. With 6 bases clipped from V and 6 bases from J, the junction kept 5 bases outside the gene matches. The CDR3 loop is CAIRETSGGDTQYF. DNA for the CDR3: TGTGCCATCAGGGAAACTAGCGGGGGTGATACGCAGTATTTT.

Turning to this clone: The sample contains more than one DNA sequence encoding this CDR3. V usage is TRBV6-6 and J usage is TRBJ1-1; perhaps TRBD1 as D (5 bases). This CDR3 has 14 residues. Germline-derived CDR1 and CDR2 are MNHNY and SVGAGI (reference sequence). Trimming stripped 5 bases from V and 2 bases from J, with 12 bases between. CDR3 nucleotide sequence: TGTGCCAGCAGTCTTCGACAGAAAAACACTGAAGCTTTCTTT. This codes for CASSLRQKNTEAFF.

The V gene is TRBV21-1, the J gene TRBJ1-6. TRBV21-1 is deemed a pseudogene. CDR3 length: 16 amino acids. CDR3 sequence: CASRVTLATHNSPLHF. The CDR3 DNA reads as TGTGCCAGCAGAGTGACGTTAGCTACACATAATTCACCCCTCCACTTT.

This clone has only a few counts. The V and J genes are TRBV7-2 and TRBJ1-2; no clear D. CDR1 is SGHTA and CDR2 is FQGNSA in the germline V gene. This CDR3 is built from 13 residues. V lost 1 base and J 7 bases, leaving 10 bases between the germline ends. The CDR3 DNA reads TGTGCCAGCAGCTTAGACCCCTCCGCTGGCTACACCTTC. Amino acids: CASSLDPSAGYTF.

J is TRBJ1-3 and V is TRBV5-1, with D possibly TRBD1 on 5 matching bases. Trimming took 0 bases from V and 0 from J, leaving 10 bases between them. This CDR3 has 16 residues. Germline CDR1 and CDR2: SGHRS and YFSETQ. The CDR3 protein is CASSLDGASSGNTIYF. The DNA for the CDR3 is TGCGCCAGCAGCTTGGATGGGGCAAGCTCTGGAAACACCATATATTTT.

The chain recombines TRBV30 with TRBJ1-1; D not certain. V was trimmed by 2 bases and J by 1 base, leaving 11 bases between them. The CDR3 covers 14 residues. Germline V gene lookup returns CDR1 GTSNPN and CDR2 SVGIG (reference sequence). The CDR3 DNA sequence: TGTGCCTGGAGTTCGGGCCAGCCGAACACTGAAGCTTTCTTT. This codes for CAWSSGQPNTEAFF. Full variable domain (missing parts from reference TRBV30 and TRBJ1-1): SQTIHQWPATLVQPVGSPLSLECTVEGTSNPNLYWYRQAAGRGLQLLFYSVGIGQISSEVPQNLSASRPQDRQFILSSKKLLLSDSGFYLCAWSSGQPNTEAFFGQGTRLTVV.

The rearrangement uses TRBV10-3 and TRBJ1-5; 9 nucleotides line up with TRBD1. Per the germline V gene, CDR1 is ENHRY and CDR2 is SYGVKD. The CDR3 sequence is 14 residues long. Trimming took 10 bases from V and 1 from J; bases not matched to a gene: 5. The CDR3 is CASNRGPSNQPQHF. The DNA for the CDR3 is TGTGCCAGCAACAGGGGGCCGAGCAATCAGCCCCAGCATTTT.

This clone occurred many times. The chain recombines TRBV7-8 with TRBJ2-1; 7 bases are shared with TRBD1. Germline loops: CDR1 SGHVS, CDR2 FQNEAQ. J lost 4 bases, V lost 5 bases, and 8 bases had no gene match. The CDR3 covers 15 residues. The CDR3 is CASSRQGTPYNEQFF. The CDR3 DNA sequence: TGTGCCAGCAGCCGACAGGGAACTCCTTACAATGAGCAGTTCTTC.

Here the CDR3 DNA reads TGTGCCAGCAGCGCACAGGGGGGAAATGAAAAACTGTTTTTT. Translation gives CASSAQGGNEKLFF. The chain combines TRBV7-2 with TRBJ1-4, with TRBD1 matching 8 bases. Germline trimming cut 5 bases from V and 5 bases from J; bases unmatched to any gene: 4. Germline V CDR1 and CDR2: SGHTA, FQGNSA. The CDR3 totals 14 residues.

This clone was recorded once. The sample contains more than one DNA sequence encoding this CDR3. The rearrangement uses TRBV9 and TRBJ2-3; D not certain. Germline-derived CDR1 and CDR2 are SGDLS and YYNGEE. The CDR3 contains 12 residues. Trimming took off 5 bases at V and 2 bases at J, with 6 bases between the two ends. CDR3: CASSENTDTQYF. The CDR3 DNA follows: TGTGCCAGCAGTGAAAACACAGATACGCAGTATTTT.

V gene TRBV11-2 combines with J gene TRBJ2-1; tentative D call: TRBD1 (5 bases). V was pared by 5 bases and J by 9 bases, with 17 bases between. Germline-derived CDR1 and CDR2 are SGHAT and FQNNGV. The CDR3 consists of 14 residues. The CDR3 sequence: CASSPRDSYLEQFF. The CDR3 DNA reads TGTGCCAGCAGCCCCAGGGATTCATACCTTGAGCAGTTCTTC.

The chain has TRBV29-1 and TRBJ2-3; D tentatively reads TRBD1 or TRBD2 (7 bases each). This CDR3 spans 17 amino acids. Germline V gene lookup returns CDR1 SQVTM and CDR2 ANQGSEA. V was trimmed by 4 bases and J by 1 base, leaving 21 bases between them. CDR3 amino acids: CSVGGITGEGGTDTQYF. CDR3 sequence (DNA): TGCAGCGTTGGTGGGATTACAGGGGAGGGAGGCACAGATACGCAGTATTTT.